What follows are 25 T cell receptor beta chains derived from one specimen sequenced in a study of T cell responses to AZD1222 COVID-19 vaccine. Using immunoSEQ multiplex PCR, the repertoire was profiled, and TCRdb retains in-frame clones only, with some absent. The repertoire consists of roughly 120,000 clones, with over 75% occurring once and the leading ten covering 6% to 8%. Material: peripheral blood, obtained on day 0 of AZD1222 vaccination. The receptors were sampled from an adult in good health.

The chain employs TRBV6-5 and TRBJ2-2; a weak D match, TRBD2 (5 bases). CDR3 length: 13 amino acids. V was shortened by 3 bases and J by 7 bases, with 9 bases between the two germline ends. CDR1 is MNHEY and CDR2 is SVGAGI in the germline V gene. CDR3: CASSYGGYGELFF. The CDR3 coding sequence is TGTGCCAGCAGTTATGGCGGGTACGGGGAGCTGTTTTTT.

The V gene is TRBV15, the J gene TRBJ1-1; D unresolved. The germline CDR1 and CDR2 sequences are LNHNV and YYDKDF (reference sequence). This CDR3 has 15 residues. V dropped 2 bases and J dropped 3 bases, with 13 bases sitting between them. The CDR3 protein is CATSRQDLRDTEAFF. Written as DNA, the CDR3 is TGTGCCACCAGCAGACAGGACCTAAGGGACACTGAAGCTTTCTTT.

The rearrangement joins TRBV2 to TRBJ2-3, with 9 bases that match TRBD2. CDR3 size: 17 residues. V trimming: 2 bases; J trimming: 0 bases; junction bases outside the gene matches: 6. Germline V lookup: CDR1 SNHLY, CDR2 FYNNEI. This CDR3 is CASSEQGLAQSTDTQYF. CDR3 sequence (DNA): TGTGCCAGCAGTGAACAAGGACTAGCGCAAAGCACAGATACGCAGTATTTT.

The chain employs TRBV21-1 and TRBJ1-3. TRBV21-1 is termed a pseudogene. The CDR3 contains 15 residues. CDR3 sequence: CASSVRGGPGNTIYF. The CDR3 nucleotides are TGTGCCAGCAGCGTACGAGGGGGGCCAGGAAACACCATATATTTT.

The J gene is TRBJ2-1, the V gene TRBV10-3; 10 nucleotides agree with TRBD2. This CDR3 spans 19 amino acids. Trimming cost V 6 bases and J 0 bases; bases outside gene matches: 14. Germline CDR1 and CDR2: ENHRY and SYGVKD. Written as DNA, the CDR3 is TGTGCCATCAGCCAACATCCGGGACTAGCGCGAAGCTCCTACAATGAGCAGTTCTTC. Translating it yields CAISQHPGLARSSYNEQFF.

The CDR3 loop is CAITPGSTDTQYF. Here the CDR3 DNA reads TGTGCCATCACCCCAGGGAGCACAGATACGCAGTATTTT. V gene TRBV10-3 combines with J gene TRBJ2-3; TRBD1 might be the D (5 bases). CDR3 length: 13 amino acids. V dropped 7 bases and J dropped 0 bases, with 8 bases sitting between them. Germline V gene data show CDR1 as ENHRY and CDR2 as SYGVKD.

The CDR3 sequence: CATGRDGRVGGNEQFF. The CDR3 DNA sequence: TGTGCCACCGGGCGCGACGGGAGGGTGGGTGGCAATGAGCAGTTCTTC. The V gene is TRBV15, the J gene TRBJ2-1; TRBD2 agrees at 8 bases. Germline V gives CDR1 LNHNV, CDR2 YYDKDF (reference sequence). The CDR3 totals 16 residues. V was pared by 8 bases and J by 6 bases, with 15 bases of the junction left unmatched.

As DNA, the CDR3 is TGCGCCAGCAGCTTGGCCCCAAGCGGGGATTCCTACGAGCAGTACTTC. Its translation is CASSLAPSGDSYEQYF. This sequence joins TRBV5-1 and TRBJ2-7, with 7 bases fitting TRBD2. Trimming took 0 bases from V and 1 from J; bases not matched to a gene: 7. The CDR3 is 16 amino acids. Germline V gene sequence: CDR1 SGHRS, CDR2 YFSETQ.

The CDR3 sequence is CASTPSVGCGYTF. CDR3 nucleotide sequence: TGCGCCAGCACCCCCTCAGTGGGGTGCGGCTACACCTTC. This sequence joins TRBV23-1 and TRBJ1-2; no reliable D call. TRBV23-1 is placed among ORFs of uncertain function. This CDR3 is 13 amino acids long. V lost 7 bases and J 8 bases, leaving 17 bases between the germline ends.

This clone was counted once. V and J are TRBV30 and TRBJ1-2, with D hard to call. The germline CDR1 and CDR2 sequences are GTSNPN and SVGIG (reference sequence). The CDR3 runs 17 residues. V shed 0 bases and J shed 8 bases, with 25 bases lying between them. The CDR3 bases are TGTGCCTGGAGTGTAGGCGGAGGGCCGCCATCGGTGGGAGGCTACACCTTC. As protein: CAWSVGGGPPSVGGYTF.

The rearrangement uses TRBV27 and TRBJ2-1; 7 bases agree with TRBD2. Germline CDR1 reads MNHEY; CDR2 reads SMNVEV (reference sequence). CDR3 length equals 16 residues. V lost 2 bases and J lost 3; bases outside the gene matches: 7. The CDR3 DNA reads TGTGCCAGCAGTTTACTAGCGGCACATTACTACAATGAGCAGTTCTTC. It yields the protein CASSLLAAHYYNEQFF.

The genes are TRBV2 and TRBJ2-1, with 8 bases that match TRBD2. Germline V gene sequence: CDR1 SNHLY, CDR2 FYNNEI. The junction had 5 bases not matched to a gene; V was cut back by 3 bases and J by 7 bases. The CDR3 runs 14 residues. The CDR3 spells CASSEAGGRNEQFF. The CDR3 DNA reads as TGTGCCAGCAGTGAGGCGGGAGGTAGAAATGAGCAGTTCTTC.

The chain links TRBV7-2 to TRBJ2-4, with 7 bases identical to TRBD1. The junction had 7 bases not matched to a gene; V was cut back by 0 bases and J by 8 bases. The CDR3 length is 15 residues. Germline values: CDR1 SGHTA, CDR2 FQGNSA. CDR3 sequence reads: CASSLAGRGWDIQYF. The CDR3 bases are TGTGCCAGCAGCTTAGCGGGCAGGGGGTGGGACATTCAGTACTTC.

This chain connects TRBV27 to TRBJ1-6; D remains unclear. The CDR3 contains 12 residues. Germline-derived CDR1 and CDR2 are MNHEY and SMNVEV (reference sequence). V was trimmed by 5 bases and J by 9 bases, leaving 8 bases between them. The CDR3, as DNA: TGTGCCAGCAGTGGTGGGAGTTCACCCCTCCACTTT. Amino acid sequence: CASSGGSSPLHF.

This chain joins TRBV5-1 and TRBJ1-1; weak D call: TRBD1 (6 bases). The CDR3 is 14 residues long. The V gene lost 3 bases and the J gene lost 1 base, with 10 bases spanning the gap. CDR1 and CDR2 from the germline V gene are SGHRS and YFSETQ. The CDR3: CASSSGHPNTEAFF. The CDR3 DNA is TGCGCCAGCAGCTCGGGACACCCGAACACTGAAGCTTTCTTT.

The rearrangement links TRBV2 to TRBJ2-4, with 9 bases aligning to TRBD2. The germline V gene has CDR1 SNHLY and CDR2 FYNNEI. V lost 8 bases, J lost 13 bases, and 9 bases stayed unmatched. This CDR3 comprises 12 residues. CDR3 nucleotide sequence: TGTGCCAGCGGATCAGCGGGGGGCCGACAGTACTTC. Its protein product is CASGSAGGRQYF.

V is TRBV27 and J is TRBJ2-7, with D possibly TRBD2 on 6 matching bases. The CDR3 length is 15 residues. V shed 8 bases and J shed 4 bases, with 21 bases lying between them. The V gene's germline CDR1 is MNHEY and CDR2 SMNVEV (reference sequence). As DNA, the CDR3 is TGTGCCAGCCGCGGACGCTCACTAGGGACTTACGAGCAGTACTTC. Amino acid sequence: CASRGRSLGTYEQYF.

The chain combines TRBV27 with TRBJ1-4; D might be TRBD1 (6 bases). Germline V lookup: CDR1 MNHEY, CDR2 SMNVEV (reference sequence). The germline V and J ends were trimmed by 6 bases and 7 bases, with 15 bases remaining between them. The CDR3 loop spans 14 amino acids. CDR3 sequence reads: CASRAAGGGEKLFF. The CDR3 DNA follows: TGTGCCAGCAGGGCCGCGGGGGGCGGTGAAAAACTGTTTTTT.

V and J are TRBV5-4 and TRBJ2-1; 15 nucleotides agree with TRBD2. Germline trimming cut 4 bases from V and 3 bases from J; bases unmatched to any gene: 2. Germline CDR1 SGHNT, CDR2 YYREEE (reference sequence). The CDR3 runs to 16 residues. This CDR3 reads CASSGLAGGHYNEQFF. The CDR3 nucleotides are TGTGCCAGCAGCGGACTAGCGGGGGGGCACTACAATGAGCAGTTCTTC.

The rearrangement uses TRBV5-6 and TRBJ2-1, with D possibly matching TRBD2 (5 bases). CDR1 is SGHDT, CDR2 YYEEEE, per germline. The V end was cut by 4 bases, the J end by 3 bases, with 8 bases between. This CDR3 contains 13 residues. Here the CDR3 reads CASSTDYYNEQFF. The DNA of the CDR3 is TGTGCCAGCAGCACAGACTACTACAATGAGCAGTTCTTC.

The rearrangement uses TRBV28 and TRBJ2-7, with 8 bases aligning to TRBD2. The CDR3 runs 15 residues. Losses at the gene ends were 5 bases for V and 2 bases for J; bases not matched to a gene: 8. Germline values: CDR1 MDHEN, CDR2 SYDVKM. In DNA, the CDR3 is TGTGCCAGCAGTCCCGGGGGGGGCAACCCCTACGAGCAGTACTTC. Its protein product is CASSPGGGNPYEQYF. The full variable domain, rest sourced from reference TRBV28 and TRBJ2-7, is DVKVTQSSRYLVKRTGEKVFLECVQDMDHENMFWYRQDPGLGLRLIYFSYDVKMKEKGDIPEGYSVSREKKERFSLILESASTNQTSMYLCASSPGGGNPYEQYFGPGTRLTVT.

V gene TRBV6-2 or TRBV6-3 combines with J gene TRBJ1-5; unclear D gene. Trimming pared 2 bases from V and 7 bases from J, leaving 6 bases between. Germline-derived CDR1 and CDR2 are MNHEY and SVGEGT. The CDR3 runs to 12 residues. The CDR3 is CASSYGGQPQHF. The CDR3 region has the DNA TGTGCCAGCAGTTACGGTGGCCAGCCCCAGCATTTT.

The V and J genes are TRBV29-1 and TRBJ2-1, with 13 bases matching TRBD2. With 4 bases clipped from V and 7 bases from J, the junction kept 10 bases outside the gene matches. This CDR3 has 16 residues. Germline assignment: CDR1 SQVTM and CDR2 ANQGSEA. The CDR3 sequence: CSVALLAGGPENEQFF. In nucleotides, the CDR3 is TGCAGCGTTGCGTTACTAGCGGGGGGGCCTGAGAATGAGCAGTTCTTC.

The V gene is TRBV18, the J gene TRBJ1-1; TRBD1 might be the D (5 bases). CDR1 and CDR2 (germline): KGHSH, LQKENI. V was pared by 2 bases and J by 12 bases, with 16 bases between. CDR3 length equals 13 residues. The CDR3 loop reads CASSPGSGRETFF. In DNA, the CDR3 is TGTGCCAGCTCACCAGGGTCGGGCAGGGAAACTTTCTTT.

This chain links TRBV7-3 with TRBJ2-2; D unresolved. In germline, CDR1 is SGHTA, CDR2 FQGTGA. Trimming stripped 8 bases from V and 6 bases from J, with 13 bases between. There are 13 residues in the CDR3. CDR3 DNA sequence: TGTGCCAGCGGGATTCGCGGTCCCGGGGAGCTGTTTTTT. This codes for CASGIRGPGELFF.